This record covers a single TCR beta chain. Its antigen remains unidentified. The trim removed 3 bases at V and 8 bases at J, leaving 11 bases unmatched. The CDR3 sequence is 15 residues long. CDR1 and CDR2 (germline): SGHRS, YFSETQ. This entry comes from a study of OX40 agonist ivuxolimab in advanced cancers. Enrollment shut out patients with autoimmune disease history or systemic immunosuppression. Data came from immunoSEQ multiplex PCR; TCRdb stores just in-frame clones and leaves some out. The data contain roughly 45,000 clones, around 90% of them singletons. Study-level results: Blood T cells, both CD4+ and CD8+, expanded clonally by week 6 at 0.1 to 3.0 mg/kg.

This chain uses TRBV5-1 with TRBJ1-2, with 9 nucleotides matching TRBD1. This receptor was taken from an adult with an advanced solid tumor such as melanoma, head and neck, liver or kidney cancer. The sequencing here drew on CD4+ or CD8+ T cells sorted from blood, taken in a trial of the OX40 agonist ivuxolimab. In DNA form, the CDR3 reads TGCGCCAGCAGCTACGAGGGACAGGGTCTGGGCGGCTACACCTTC. This codes for CASSYEGQGLGGYTF.